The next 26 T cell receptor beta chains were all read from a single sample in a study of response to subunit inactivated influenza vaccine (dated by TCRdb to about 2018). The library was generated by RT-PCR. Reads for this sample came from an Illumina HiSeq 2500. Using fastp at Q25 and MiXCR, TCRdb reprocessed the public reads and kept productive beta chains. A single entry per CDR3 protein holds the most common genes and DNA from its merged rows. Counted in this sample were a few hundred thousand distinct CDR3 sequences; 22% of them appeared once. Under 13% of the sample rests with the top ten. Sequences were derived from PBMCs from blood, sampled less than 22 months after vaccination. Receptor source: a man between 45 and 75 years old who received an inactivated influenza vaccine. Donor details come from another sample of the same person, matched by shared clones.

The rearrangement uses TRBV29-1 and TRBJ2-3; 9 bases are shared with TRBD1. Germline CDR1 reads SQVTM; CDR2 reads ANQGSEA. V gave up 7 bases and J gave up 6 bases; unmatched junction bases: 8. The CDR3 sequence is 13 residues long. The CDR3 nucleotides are TGCAGCGGAGACCAGGACAGGGGTGATACGCAGTATTTT. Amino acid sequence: CSGDQDRGDTQYF.

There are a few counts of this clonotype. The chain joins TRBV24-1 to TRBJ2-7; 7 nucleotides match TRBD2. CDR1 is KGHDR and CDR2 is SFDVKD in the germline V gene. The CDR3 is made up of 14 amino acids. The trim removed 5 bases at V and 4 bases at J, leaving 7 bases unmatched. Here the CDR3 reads CATSVGGSGYEQYF. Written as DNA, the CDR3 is TGTGCCACCAGTGTCGGCGGGAGCGGGTACGAGCAGTACTTC.

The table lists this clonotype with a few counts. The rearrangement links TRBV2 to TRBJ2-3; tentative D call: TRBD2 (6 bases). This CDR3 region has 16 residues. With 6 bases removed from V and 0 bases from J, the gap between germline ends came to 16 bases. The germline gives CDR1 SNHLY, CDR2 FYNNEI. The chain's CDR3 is CASSADGGSSTDTQYF. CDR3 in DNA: TGTGCCAGCAGCGCCGACGGAGGGTCTAGCACAGATACGCAGTATTTT.

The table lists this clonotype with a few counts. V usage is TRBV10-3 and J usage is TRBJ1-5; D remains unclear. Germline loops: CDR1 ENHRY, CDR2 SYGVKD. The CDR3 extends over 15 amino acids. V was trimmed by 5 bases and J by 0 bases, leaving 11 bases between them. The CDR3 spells CAISPSDISNQPQHF. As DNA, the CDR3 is TGTGCCATCAGTCCCTCCGACATTAGCAATCAGCCCCAGCATTTT.

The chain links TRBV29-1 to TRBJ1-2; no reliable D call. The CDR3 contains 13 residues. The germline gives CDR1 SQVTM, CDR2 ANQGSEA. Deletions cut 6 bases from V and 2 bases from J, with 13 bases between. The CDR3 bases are TGCAGCGTAGAACCAGGCGAAAACTATGGCTACACCTTC. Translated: CSVEPGENYGYTF.

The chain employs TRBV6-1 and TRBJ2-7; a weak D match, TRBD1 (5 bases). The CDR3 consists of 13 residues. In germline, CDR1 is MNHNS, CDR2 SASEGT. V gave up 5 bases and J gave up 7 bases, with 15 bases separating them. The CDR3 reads CASSLGQGKEQYF. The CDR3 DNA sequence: TGTGCCAGCAGTCTCGGCCAGGGTAAGGAGCAGTACTTC.

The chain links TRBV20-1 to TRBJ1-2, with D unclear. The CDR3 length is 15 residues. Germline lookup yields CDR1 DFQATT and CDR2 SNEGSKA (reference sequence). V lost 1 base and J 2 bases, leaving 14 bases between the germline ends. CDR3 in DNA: TGCAGTGCTAGAGTAGGACCGGGTGGGAACTATGGCTACACCTTC. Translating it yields CSARVGPGGNYGYTF.

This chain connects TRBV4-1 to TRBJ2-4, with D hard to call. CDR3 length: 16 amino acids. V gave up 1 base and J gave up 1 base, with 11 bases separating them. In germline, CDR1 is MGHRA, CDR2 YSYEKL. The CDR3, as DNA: TGCGCCAGCAGCCAAGCGGATCCGGTGGCCAAAAACATTCAGTACTTC. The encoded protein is CASSQADPVAKNIQYF.

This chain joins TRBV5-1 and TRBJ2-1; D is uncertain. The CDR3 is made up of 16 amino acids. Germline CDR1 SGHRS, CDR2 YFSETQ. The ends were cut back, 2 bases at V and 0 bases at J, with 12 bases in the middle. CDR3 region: CASSLLAPSSYNEQFF. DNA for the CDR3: TGCGCCAGCAGCTTATTAGCCCCAAGCTCCTACAATGAGCAGTTCTTC. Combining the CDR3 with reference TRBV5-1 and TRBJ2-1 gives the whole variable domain KAGVTQTPRYLIKTRGQQVTLSCSPISGHRSVSWYQQTPGQGLQFLFEYFSETQRNKGNFPGRFSGRQFSNSRSEMNVSTLELGDSALYLCASSLLAPSSYNEQFFGPGTRLTVL.

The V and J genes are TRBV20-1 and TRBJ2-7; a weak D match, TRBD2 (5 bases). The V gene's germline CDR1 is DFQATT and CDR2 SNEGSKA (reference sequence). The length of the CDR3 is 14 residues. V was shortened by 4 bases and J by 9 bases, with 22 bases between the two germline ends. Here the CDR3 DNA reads TGCAGTGCTACCCCGCCCTCCCCCGGGAAGGTGCAGTACTTC. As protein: CSATPPSPGKVQYF.

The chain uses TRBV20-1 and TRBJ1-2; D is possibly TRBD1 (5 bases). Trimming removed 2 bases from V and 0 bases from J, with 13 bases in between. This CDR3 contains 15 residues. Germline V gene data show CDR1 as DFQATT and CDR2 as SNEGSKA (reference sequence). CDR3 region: CSARKGRNSNYGYTF. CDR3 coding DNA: TGCAGTGCTAGAAAGGGACGGAATTCTAACTATGGCTACACCTTC.

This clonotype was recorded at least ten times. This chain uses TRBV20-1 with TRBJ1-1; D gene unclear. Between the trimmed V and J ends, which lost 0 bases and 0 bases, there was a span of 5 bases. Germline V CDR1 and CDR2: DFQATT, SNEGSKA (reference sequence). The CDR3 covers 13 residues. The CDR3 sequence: CSARDLMNTEAFF. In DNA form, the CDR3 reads TGCAGTGCTAGAGATCTAATGAACACTGAAGCTTTCTTT.

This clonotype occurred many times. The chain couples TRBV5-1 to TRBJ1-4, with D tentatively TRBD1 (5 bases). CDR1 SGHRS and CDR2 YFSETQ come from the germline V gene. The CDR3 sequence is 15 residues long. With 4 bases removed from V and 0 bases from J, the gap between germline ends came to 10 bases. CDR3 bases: TGCGCCAGCAGCAGGGACGGTGCAACTAATGAAAAACTGTTTTTT. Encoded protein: CASSRDGATNEKLFF.

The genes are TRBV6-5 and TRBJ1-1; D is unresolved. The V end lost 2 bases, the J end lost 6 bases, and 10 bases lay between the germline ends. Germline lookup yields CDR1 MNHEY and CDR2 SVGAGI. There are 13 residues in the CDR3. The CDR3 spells CASSYGWSAEAFF. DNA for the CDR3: TGTGCCAGCAGTTACGGGTGGTCTGCTGAAGCTTTCTTT.

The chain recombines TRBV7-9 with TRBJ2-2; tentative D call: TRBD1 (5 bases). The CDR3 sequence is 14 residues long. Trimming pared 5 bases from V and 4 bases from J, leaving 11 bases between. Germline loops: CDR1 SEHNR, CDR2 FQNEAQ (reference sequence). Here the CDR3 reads CASSGITGTGELFF. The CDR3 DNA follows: TGTGCCAGCAGCGGTATAACAGGCACCGGGGAGCTGTTTTTT.

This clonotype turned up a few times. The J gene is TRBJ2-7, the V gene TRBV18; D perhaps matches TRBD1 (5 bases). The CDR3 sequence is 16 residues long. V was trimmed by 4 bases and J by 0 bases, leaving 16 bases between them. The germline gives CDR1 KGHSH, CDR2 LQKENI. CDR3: CASSQDSVASSYEQYF. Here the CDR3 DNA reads TGTGCCAGCTCACAAGACAGCGTTGCTAGCTCCTACGAGCAGTACTTC.

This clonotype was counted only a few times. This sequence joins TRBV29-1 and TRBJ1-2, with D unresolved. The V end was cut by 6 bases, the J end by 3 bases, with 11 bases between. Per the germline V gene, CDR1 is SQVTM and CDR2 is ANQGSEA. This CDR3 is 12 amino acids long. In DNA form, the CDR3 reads TGCAGCGTCGACCCTGGGGACTATGGCTACACCTTC. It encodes CSVDPGDYGYTF.

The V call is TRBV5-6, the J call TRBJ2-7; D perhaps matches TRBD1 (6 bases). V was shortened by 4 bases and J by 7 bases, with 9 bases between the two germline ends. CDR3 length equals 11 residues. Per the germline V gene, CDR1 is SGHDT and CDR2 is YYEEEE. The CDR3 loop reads CASSQDREQYF. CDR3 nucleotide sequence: TGTGCCAGCAGCCAAGACAGGGAGCAGTACTTC.

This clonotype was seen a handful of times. CDR3 DNA sequence: TGCGCCAGCAACCTGGCCCAGCCGAGGAGGACTGAAGCTTTCTTT. This translates into CASNLAQPRRTEAFF. The chain uses TRBV5-1 and TRBJ1-1, with D uncertain. The CDR3 length is 15 residues. Germline-derived CDR1 and CDR2 are SGHRS and YFSETQ. Trimming removed 6 bases at V and 5 bases at J, with 20 bases between.

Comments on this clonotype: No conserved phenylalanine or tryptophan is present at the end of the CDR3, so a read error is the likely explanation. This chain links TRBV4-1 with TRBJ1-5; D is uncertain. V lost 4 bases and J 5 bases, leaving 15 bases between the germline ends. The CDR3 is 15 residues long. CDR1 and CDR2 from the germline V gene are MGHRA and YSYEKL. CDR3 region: CASSRFATPDQPQHV. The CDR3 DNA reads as TGCGCCAGCAGCCGGTTTGCCACTCCCGATCAGCCCCAGCATGTT.

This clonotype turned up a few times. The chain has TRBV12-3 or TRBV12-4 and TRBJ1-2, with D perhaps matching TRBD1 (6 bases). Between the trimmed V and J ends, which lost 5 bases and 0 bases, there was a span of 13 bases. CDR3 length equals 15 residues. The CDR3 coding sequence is TGTGCCAGCAGTCTCCGGGGGGCGACTAACTATGGCTACACCTTC. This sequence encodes CASSLRGATNYGYTF.

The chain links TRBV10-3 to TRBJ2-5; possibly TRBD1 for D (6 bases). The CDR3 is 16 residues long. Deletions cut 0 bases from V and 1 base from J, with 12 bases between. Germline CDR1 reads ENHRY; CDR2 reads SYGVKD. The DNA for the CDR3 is TGTGCCATCAGTGAGTCTGGACAGCCTCCCCAAGAGACCCAGTACTTC. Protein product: CAISESGQPPQETQYF.

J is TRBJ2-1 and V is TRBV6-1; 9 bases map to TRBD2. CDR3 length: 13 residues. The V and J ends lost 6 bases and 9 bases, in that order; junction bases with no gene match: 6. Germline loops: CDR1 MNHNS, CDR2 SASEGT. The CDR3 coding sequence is TGTGCCAGCAGACCACTTAGCGGGAGTGAGCAGTTCTTC. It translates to CASRPLSGSEQFF.

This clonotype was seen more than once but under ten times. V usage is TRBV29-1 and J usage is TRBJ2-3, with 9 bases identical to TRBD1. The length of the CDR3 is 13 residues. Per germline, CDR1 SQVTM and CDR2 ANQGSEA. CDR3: CRGGQGPTDTQYF. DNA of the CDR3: TGCAGAGGGGGACAGGGCCCCACAGATACGCAGTATTTT.

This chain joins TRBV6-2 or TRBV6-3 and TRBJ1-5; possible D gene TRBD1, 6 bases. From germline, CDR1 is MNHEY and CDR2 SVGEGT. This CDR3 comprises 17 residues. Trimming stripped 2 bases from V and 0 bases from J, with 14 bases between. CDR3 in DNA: TGTGCCAGCAGTTACGGGGGGCCGGCGAGTAGCAATCAGCCCCAGCATTTT. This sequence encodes CASSYGGPASSNQPQHF.

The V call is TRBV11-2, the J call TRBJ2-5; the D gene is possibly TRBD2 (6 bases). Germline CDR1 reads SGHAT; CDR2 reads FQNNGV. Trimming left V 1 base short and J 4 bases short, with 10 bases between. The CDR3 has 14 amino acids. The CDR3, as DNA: TGTGCCAGCAGCTTAGGTGGGGGGTCAGAGACCCAGTACTTC. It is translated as CASSLGGGSETQYF.